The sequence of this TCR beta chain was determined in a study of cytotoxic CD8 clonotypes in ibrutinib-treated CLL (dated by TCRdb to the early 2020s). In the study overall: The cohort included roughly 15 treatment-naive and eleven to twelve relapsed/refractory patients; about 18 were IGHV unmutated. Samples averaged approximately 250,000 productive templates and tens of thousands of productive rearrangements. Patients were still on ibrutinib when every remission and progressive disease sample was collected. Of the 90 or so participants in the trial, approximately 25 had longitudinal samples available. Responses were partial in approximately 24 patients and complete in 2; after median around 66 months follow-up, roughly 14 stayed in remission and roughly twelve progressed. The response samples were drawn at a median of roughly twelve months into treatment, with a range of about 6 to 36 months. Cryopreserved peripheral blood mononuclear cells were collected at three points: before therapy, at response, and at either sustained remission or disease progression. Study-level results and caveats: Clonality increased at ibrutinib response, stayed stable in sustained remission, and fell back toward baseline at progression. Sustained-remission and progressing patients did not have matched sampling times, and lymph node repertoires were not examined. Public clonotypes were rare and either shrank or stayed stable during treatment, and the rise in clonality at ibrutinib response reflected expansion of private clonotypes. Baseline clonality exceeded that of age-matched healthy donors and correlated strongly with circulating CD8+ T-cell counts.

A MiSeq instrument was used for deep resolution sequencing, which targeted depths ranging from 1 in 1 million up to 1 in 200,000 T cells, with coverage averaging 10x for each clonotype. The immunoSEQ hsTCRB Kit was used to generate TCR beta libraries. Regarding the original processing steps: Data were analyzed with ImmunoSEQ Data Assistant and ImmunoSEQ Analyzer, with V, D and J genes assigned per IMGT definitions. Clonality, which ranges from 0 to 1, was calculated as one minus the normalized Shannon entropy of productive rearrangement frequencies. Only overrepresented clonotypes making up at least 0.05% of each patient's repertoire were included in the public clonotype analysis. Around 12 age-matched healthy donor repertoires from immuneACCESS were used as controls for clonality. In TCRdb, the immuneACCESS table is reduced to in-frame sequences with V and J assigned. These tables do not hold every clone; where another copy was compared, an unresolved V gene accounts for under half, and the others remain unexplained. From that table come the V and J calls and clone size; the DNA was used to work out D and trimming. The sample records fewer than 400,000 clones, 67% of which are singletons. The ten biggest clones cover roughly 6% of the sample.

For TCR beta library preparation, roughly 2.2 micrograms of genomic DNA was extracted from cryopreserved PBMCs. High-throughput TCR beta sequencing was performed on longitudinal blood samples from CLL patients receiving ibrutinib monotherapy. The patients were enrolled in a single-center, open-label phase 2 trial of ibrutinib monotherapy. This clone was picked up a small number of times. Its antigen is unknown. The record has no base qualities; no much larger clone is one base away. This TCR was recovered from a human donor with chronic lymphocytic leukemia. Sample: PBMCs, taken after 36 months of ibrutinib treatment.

The CDR3 in this case is CASSANGEETQYF. The DNA sequence is as follows: TGCGCCAGCAGTGCGAACGGTGAAGAGACCCAGTACTTC. The chain was built from TRBV10-2 and TRBJ2-5; the D segment cannot be called with confidence. For CDR1 and CDR2, the germline V gene lists WSHSY and SAAADI. V and J are truncated by 4 bases and 3 bases respectively, leaving an intervening sequence of 9 bases. The CDR3 contains 13 residues, cysteine and phenylalanine counted. This entry keeps only the CDR3 DNA: 39 bases, framed from base 1.